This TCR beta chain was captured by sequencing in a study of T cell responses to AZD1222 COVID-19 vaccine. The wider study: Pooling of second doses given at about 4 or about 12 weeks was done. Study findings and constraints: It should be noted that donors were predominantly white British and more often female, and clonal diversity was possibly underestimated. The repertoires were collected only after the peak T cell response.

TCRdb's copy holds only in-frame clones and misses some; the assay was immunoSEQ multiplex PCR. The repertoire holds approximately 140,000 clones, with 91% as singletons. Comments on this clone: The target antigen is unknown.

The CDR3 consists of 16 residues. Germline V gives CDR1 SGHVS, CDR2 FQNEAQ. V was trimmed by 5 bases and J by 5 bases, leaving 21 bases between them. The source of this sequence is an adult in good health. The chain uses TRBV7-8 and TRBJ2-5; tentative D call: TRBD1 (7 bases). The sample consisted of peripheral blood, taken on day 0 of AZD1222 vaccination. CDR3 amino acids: CASSLRDSRREETQYF. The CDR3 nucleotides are TGTGCCAGCAGCCTACGGGACAGCCGACGGGAGGAGACCCAGTACTTC.